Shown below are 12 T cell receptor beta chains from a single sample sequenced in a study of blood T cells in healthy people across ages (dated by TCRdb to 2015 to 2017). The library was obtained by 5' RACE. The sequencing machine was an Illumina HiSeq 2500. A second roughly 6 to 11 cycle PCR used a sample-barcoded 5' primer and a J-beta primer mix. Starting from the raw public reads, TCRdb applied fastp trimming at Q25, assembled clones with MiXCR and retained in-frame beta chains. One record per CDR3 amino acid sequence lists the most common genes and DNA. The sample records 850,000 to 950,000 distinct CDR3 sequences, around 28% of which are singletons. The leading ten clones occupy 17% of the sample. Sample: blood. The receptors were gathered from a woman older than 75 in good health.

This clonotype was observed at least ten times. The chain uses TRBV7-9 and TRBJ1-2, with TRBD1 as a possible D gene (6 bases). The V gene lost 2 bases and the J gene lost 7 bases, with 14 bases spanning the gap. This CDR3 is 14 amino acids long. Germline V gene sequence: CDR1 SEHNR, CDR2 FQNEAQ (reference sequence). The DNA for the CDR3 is TGTGCCAGCAGCTTACCTGGGGGGGCTGGTGGCTACACCTTC. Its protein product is CASSLPGGAGGYTF. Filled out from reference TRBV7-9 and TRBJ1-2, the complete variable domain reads DTGVSQNPRHKITKRGQNVTFRCDPISEHNRLYWYRQTLGQGPEFLTYFQNEAQLEKSRLLSDRFSAERPKGSFSTLEIQRTEQGDSAMYLCASSLPGGAGGYTFGSGTRLTVV.

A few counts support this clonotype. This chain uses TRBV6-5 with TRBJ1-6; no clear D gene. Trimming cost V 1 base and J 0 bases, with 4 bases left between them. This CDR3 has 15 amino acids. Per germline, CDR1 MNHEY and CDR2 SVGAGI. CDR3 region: CASSYWSSYNSPLHF. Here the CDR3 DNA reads TGTGCCAGCAGTTACTGGAGCTCCTATAATTCACCCCTCCACTTT.

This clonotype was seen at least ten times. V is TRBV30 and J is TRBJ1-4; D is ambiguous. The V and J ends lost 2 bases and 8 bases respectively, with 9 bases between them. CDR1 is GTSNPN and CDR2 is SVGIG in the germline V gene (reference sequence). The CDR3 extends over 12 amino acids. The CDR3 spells CAWSRSGEKLFF. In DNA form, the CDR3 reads TGTGCCTGGAGTAGGTCTGGGGAAAAACTGTTTTTT.

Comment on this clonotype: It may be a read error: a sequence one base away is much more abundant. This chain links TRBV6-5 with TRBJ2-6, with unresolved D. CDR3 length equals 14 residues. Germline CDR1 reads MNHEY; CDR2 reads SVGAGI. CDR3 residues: CANSQASGANVLTF. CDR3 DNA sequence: TGTGCCAACAGTCAGGCCTCTGGGGCCAACGTCCTGACTTTC.

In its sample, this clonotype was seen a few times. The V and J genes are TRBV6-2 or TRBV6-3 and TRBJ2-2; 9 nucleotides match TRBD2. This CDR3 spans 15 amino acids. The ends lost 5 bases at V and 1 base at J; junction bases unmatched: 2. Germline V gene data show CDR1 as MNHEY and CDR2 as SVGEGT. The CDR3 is CASSRSGGNTGELFF. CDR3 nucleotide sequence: TGTGCCAGCAGTCGTAGCGGGGGGAACACCGGGGAGCTGTTTTTT.

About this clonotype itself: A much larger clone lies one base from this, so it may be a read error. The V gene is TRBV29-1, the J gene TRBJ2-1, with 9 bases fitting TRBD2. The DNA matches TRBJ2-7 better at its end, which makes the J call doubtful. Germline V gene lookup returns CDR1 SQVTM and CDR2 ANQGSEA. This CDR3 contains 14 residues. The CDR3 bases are TGCAGCGTTGGGGGGACTAGCAAATACAATGAGCAGTACTTC. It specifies CSVGGTSKYNEQYF.

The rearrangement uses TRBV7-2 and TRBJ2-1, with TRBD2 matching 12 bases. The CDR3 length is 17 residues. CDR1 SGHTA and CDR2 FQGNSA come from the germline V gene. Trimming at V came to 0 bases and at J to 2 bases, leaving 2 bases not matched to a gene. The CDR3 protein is CASSLARLAGAYNEQFF. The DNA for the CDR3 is TGTGCCAGCAGCTTAGCTAGACTAGCGGGGGCCTACAATGAGCAGTTCTTC.

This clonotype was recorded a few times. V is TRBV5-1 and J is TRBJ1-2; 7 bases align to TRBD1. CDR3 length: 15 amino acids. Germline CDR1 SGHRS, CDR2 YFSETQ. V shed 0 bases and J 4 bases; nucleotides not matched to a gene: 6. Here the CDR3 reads CASSLATGEIYGYTF. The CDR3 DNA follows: TGCGCCAGCAGCTTGGCCACAGGGGAAATCTATGGCTACACCTTC.

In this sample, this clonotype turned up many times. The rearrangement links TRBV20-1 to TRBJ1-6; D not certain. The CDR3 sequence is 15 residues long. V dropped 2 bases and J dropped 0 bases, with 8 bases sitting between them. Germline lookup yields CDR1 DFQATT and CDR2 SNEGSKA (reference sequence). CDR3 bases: TGCAGTGCTAGAATGGGGAGCTCCTATAATTCACCCCTCCACTTT. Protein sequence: CSARMGSSYNSPLHF.

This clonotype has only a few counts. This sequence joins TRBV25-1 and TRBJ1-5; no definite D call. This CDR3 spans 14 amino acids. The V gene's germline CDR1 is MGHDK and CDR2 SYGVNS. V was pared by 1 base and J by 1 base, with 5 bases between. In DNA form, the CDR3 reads TGTGCCAGCAGTGAATTTGGAAGCAATCAGCCCCAGCATTTT. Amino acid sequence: CASSEFGSNQPQHF.

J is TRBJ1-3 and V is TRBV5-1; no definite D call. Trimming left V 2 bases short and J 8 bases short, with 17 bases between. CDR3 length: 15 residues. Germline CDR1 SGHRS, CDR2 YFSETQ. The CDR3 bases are TGCGCCAGCAGCTTATCGACGGGAAGGGCGGACACCATATATTTT. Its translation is CASSLSTGRADTIYF.

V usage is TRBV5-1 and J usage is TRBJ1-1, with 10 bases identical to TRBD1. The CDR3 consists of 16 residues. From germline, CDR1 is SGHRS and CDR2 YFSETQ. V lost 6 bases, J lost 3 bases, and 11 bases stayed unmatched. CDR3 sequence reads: CASKTGTGDKYTEAFF. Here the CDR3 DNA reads TGCGCCAGCAAAACCGGGACAGGGGATAAGTACACTGAAGCTTTCTTT.